This TCR beta chain is drawn from a study of cytomegalovirus exposure and HLA in healthy donors. A multiplex PCR was run with 60 Vbeta primers and 13 Jbeta primers. The table came from immunoSEQ multiplex PCR; TCRdb's copy has only in-frame clones and leaves some out. The sample lists 250,000 to 350,000 clones, 86% seen once, with almost 4% in the top ten. Trimming at V came to 3 bases and at J to 2 bases, leaving 5 bases not matched to a gene. Germline values: CDR1 SGHRS, CDR2 YFSETQ. The CDR3 covers 15 residues. Sequenced sample: PBMCs. The receptor's source is a man in his forties in good health and CMV-seropositive. This sequence joins TRBV5-1 and TRBJ1-2; 9 nucleotides match TRBD1. This CDR3 is CASSSGTGRNYGYTF. DNA of the CDR3: TGCGCCAGCAGCTCCGGGACAGGGCGGAACTATGGCTACACCTTC.